These 11 T cell receptor beta chains came from one sample sequenced in a study of blood T cell repertoires in COVID-19. Generated by immunoSEQ multiplex PCR, the TCRdb table keeps only in-frame clones and is missing some. This sample has around 700,000 clones; 90% occur once, and the top ten carry under 0.3%. What was sequenced was peripheral blood. These receptors were obtained from a young woman with acute or convalescent COVID-19.

V usage is TRBV12-3 or TRBV12-4 and J usage is TRBJ2-1; D perhaps matches TRBD2 (6 bases). Trimming took 3 bases from V and 6 from J, leaving 9 bases between them. The CDR3 consists of 13 residues. CDR3 protein: CASSLSGSNEQFF. CDR3 sequence (DNA): TGTGCCAGCAGTTTGAGCGGGTCCAATGAGCAGTTCTTC.

This chain links TRBV5-1 with TRBJ2-2; maybe TRBD1 (5 bases). V lost 5 bases and J lost 4, with 18 bases in between. CDR3 length equals 16 residues. Germline V gives CDR1 SGHRS, CDR2 YFSETQ. CDR3 sequence: CASRVGASGTTGELFF. CDR3 bases: TGCGCCAGCAGGGTTGGGGCATCTGGAACCACCGGGGAGCTGTTTTTT.

This clone was counted only a few times. The rearrangement joins TRBV12-5 to TRBJ1-2; tentatively, D is TRBD1 (6 bases). Germline values: CDR1 LGHNT, CDR2 FRNRAP. V was clipped by 1 base and J by 5 bases, with 14 bases between them. This CDR3 comprises 15 residues. The CDR3 DNA reads TGTGCTAGTGGTTTGGAGGGGGTAGGGGAGTATGGCTACACCTTC. Translated, it gives CASGLEGVGEYGYTF.

The chain links TRBV3-1 (or the pseudogene TRBV3-2) to TRBJ2-7, with 11 bases that match TRBD2. The junction had 8 bases not matched to a gene; V was cut back by 5 bases and J by 5 bases. CDR3 length equals 15 residues. Germline CDR1 reads LGHDT; CDR2 reads YNNKEL (reference sequence). Here the CDR3 reads CASSKRLAGTNEQYF. The CDR3 DNA follows: TGTGCCAGCAGCAAGAGACTAGCGGGGACCAACGAGCAGTACTTC.

J is TRBJ1-1 and V is TRBV5-5; D gene unclear. Germline values: CDR1 SGHKS, CDR2 YYEKEE (reference sequence). V shed 0 bases and J shed 3 bases, with 12 bases lying between them. The CDR3 loop spans 15 amino acids. The CDR3 here is CASSLGLGSYTEAFF. CDR3 sequence (DNA): TGTGCCAGCAGCTTGGGGTTGGGGAGTTACACTGAAGCTTTCTTT.

V usage is TRBV4-2 and J usage is TRBJ1-4, with D possibly being TRBD1 (6 bases). Germline V gene lookup returns CDR1 LGHNA and CDR2 YNFKEQ. The CDR3 is made up of 13 amino acids. Trimming removed 6 bases from V and 4 bases from J, with 9 bases in between. In nucleotides, the CDR3 is TGTGCCAGCAGGGACAGCATTAATGAAAAACTGTTTTTT. Its protein is CASRDSINEKLFF.

The count of this clone is one. The chain couples TRBV30 to TRBJ2-5; weak D call: TRBD1 (6 bases). Germline CDR1 GTSNPN, CDR2 SVGIG (reference sequence). This CDR3 spans 14 amino acids. V lost 3 bases and J 3 bases, leaving 14 bases between the germline ends. CDR3 DNA sequence: TGTGCCTGGAGCGTGACAGGAGTCAAAGAGACCCAGTACTTC. Encoded protein: CAWSVTGVKETQYF.

This sequence joins TRBV7-8 and TRBJ1-3, with a weak D call TRBD1 (5 bases). CDR1 SGHVS and CDR2 FQNEAQ come from the germline V gene. Trimming left V 8 bases short and J 4 bases short, with 18 bases between. This CDR3 spans 15 amino acids. CDR3 residues: CASLPGHRGGNTIYF. The CDR3 coding sequence is TGTGCCAGCCTACCGGGCCACCGGGGGGGAAACACCATATATTTT.

This chain connects TRBV27 to TRBJ1-2, with TRBD1 as a possible D gene (6 bases). CDR1 and CDR2 from the germline V gene are MNHEY and SMNVEV (reference sequence). The CDR3 runs to 15 residues. V shed 4 bases and J shed 8 bases, with 20 bases lying between them. The CDR3 DNA follows: TGTGCCAGCAGTTCGCTTAAGGGGGGGAAGCAAGGCTACACCTTC. Encoded protein: CASSSLKGGKQGYTF.

The gene calls are TRBV19 and TRBJ2-7; weak D call: TRBD1 (5 bases). Germline assignment: CDR1 LNHDA and CDR2 SQIVND (reference sequence). Trimming cost V 5 bases and J 6 bases, with 11 bases left between them. The length of the CDR3 is 12 residues. The CDR3 coding sequence is TGTGCCAGTAGTTTAAGGGGTGGCGAGCAGTACTTC. It codes for CASSLRGGEQYF. Combining the CDR3 with reference TRBV19 and TRBJ2-7 gives the whole variable domain DGGITQSPKYLFRKEGQNVTLSCEQNLNHDAMYWYRQDPGQGLRLIYYSQIVNDFQKGDIAEGYSVSREKKESFPLTVTSAQKNPTAFYLCASSLRGGEQYFGPGTRLTVT.

The chain recombines TRBV6-5 with TRBJ1-2, with 10 bases identical to TRBD1. Trimming removed 8 bases from V and 10 bases from J; junction bases left unmatched: 16. Looked up from germline, CDR1 is MNHEY and CDR2 is SVGAGI. This CDR3 has 15 residues. CDR3 in amino acids: CASRLRTGGNVPYTF. DNA for the CDR3: TGTGCCAGCCGCCTAAGGACAGGGGGGAATGTCCCCTACACCTTC.